A single sample gave rise to the 31 T cell receptor beta chains below, sequenced in a study of blood T cell repertoires in COVID-19. Clones were read by immunoSEQ multiplex PCR, and TCRdb kept only the in-frame ones, dropping some. The data show 140,000 to 150,000 clones, with roughly 80% seen just once and roughly 17% held by the top ten. Sample: peripheral blood. The receptors originated from a man aged 50-60 years with acute or convalescent COVID-19.

The chain is built from TRBV19 and TRBJ2-3; 7 bases are shared with TRBD1. Per germline, CDR1 LNHDA and CDR2 SQIVND (reference sequence). V gave up 10 bases and J gave up 4 bases; unmatched junction bases: 11. The CDR3 covers 14 residues. The CDR3 reads CATNRGRPADTQYF. The CDR3 bases are TGTGCCACCAACAGGGGAAGGCCGGCAGATACGCAGTATTTT.

CDR3 in amino acids: CASSVRDRVLSGANVLTF. As DNA, the CDR3 is TGTGCCAGCAGCGTTCGGGACAGGGTCCTCTCTGGGGCCAACGTCCTGACTTTC. V gene TRBV9 combines with J gene TRBJ2-6; 9 bases agree with TRBD1. The CDR3 totals 18 residues. Looked up from germline, CDR1 is SGDLS and CDR2 is YYNGEE. V dropped 2 bases and J dropped 0; count of bases not matched to a gene: 6. The full variable domain, rest sourced from reference TRBV9 and TRBJ2-6, is DSGVTQTPKHLITATGQRVTLRCSPRSGDLSVYWYQQSLDQGLQFLIQYYNGEERAKGNILERFSAQQFPDLHSELNLSSLELGDSALYFCASSVRDRVLSGANVLTFGAGSRLTVL.

Only one count was recorded for this clone. The chain carries TRBV10-2 and TRBJ1-2; 9 bases agree with TRBD1. This CDR3 comprises 16 residues. V lost 4 bases and J lost 3; bases outside the gene matches: 9. Per the germline V gene, CDR1 is WSHSY and CDR2 is SAAADI. The CDR3 nucleotides read TGCGCCAGCAGTGGCTCTGACAGGGGGTTTGACTATGGCTACACCTTC. Its translation: CASSGSDRGFDYGYTF.

This clone has at least ten counts. The CDR3 loop reads CASSPLGLAGVPQWEQYF. CDR3 DNA: TGTGCCAGCAGTCCCCTAGGACTAGCGGGGGTTCCCCAATGGGAGCAGTACTTC. The chain combines TRBV6-6 with TRBJ2-7; 13 nucleotides agree with TRBD2. Germline V gene data show CDR1 as MNHNY and CDR2 as SVGAGI (reference sequence). There are 18 residues in the CDR3. V shed 5 bases, J shed 7 bases, and the junction held 17 bases outside the gene matches.

The table lists this clone with a few counts. J is TRBJ1-1 and V is TRBV3-1 (or the pseudogene TRBV3-2); no reliable D call. Trimming left V 4 bases short and J 6 bases short, with 18 bases between. The CDR3 loop spans 15 amino acids. The germline V gene encodes CDR1 LGHDT and CDR2 YNNKEL (reference sequence). This CDR3 is CASSPRYPGTAEAFF. The CDR3 DNA follows: TGTGCCAGCAGCCCCCGATATCCCGGTACCGCTGAAGCTTTCTTT.

Here the CDR3 DNA reads TGCGCCAGCAGCGGCTACACCGGGGAGCTGTTTTTT. Translating gives CASSGYTGELFF. This chain uses TRBV5-1 with TRBJ2-2; D is undetermined. CDR3 size: 12 residues. Germline V gives CDR1 SGHRS, CDR2 YFSETQ. Trimming stripped 4 bases from V and 3 bases from J, with 4 bases between. Combining the CDR3 with reference TRBV5-1 and TRBJ2-2 gives the whole variable domain KAGVTQTPRYLIKTRGQQVTLSCSPISGHRSVSWYQQTPGQGLQFLFEYFSETQRNKGNFPGRFSGRQFSNSRSEMNVSTLELGDSALYLCASSGYTGELFFGEGSRLTVL.

The chain is built from TRBV3-1 (or the pseudogene TRBV3-2) and TRBJ1-5; the D gene is possibly TRBD1 (5 bases). Trimming cost V 0 bases and J 6 bases, with 12 bases left between them. The germline V gene has CDR1 LGHDT and CDR2 YNNKEL (reference sequence). The CDR3 spans 15 residues. CDR3 nucleotides: TGTGCCAGCAGCCAAGATACAACAGACAGTCAGCCCCAGCATTTT. It yields the protein CASSQDTTDSQPQHF.

This clone appeared a few times. This chain joins TRBV28 and TRBJ1-4, with 10 bases that match TRBD1. CDR3 length: 16 residues. Germline V lookup: CDR1 MDHEN, CDR2 SYDVKM. The V gene end was trimmed by 6 bases and the J gene end by 6 bases; junction bases not matched to a gene: 10. CDR3 coding DNA: TGTGCCAGCAGAATCGAAGGAGGGACAGGGGATGAAAAACTGTTTTTT. It is translated as CASRIEGGTGDEKLFF.

This clone is a singleton in its sample. The chain employs TRBV11-2 and TRBJ2-1, with 12 bases aligning to TRBD2. The V segment lost 5 bases and the J segment 5 bases; nucleotides outside the gene matches: 7. The CDR3 is 16 residues long. Per the germline V gene, CDR1 is SGHAT and CDR2 is FQNNGV. The CDR3 reads CASSLRTSGANNEQFF. The CDR3 DNA reads as TGTGCCAGCAGCCTACGGACTAGCGGGGCAAACAATGAGCAGTTCTTC.

The V call is TRBV3-1 (or the pseudogene TRBV3-2), the J call TRBJ1-1, with TRBD1 as a possible D gene (6 bases). Trimming removed 4 bases from V and 8 bases from J, with 14 bases in between. Germline CDR1 LGHDT, CDR2 YNNKEL (reference sequence). The CDR3 totals 13 residues. CDR3 protein: CASSLGLRGEAFF. In nucleotides, the CDR3 is TGTGCCAGCAGCCTTGGGCTAAGGGGGGAAGCTTTCTTT.

This chain connects TRBV6-2 or TRBV6-3 to TRBJ2-7; the D is unclear. Germline assignment: CDR1 MNHEY and CDR2 SVGEGT. CDR3 size: 14 residues. V was trimmed by 4 bases and J by 2 bases, leaving 12 bases between them. The CDR3: CASSFHTQPYEQYV. DNA for the CDR3: TGTGCCAGCAGTTTTCACACACAGCCCTACGAGCAGTACGTC.

This chain links TRBV27 with TRBJ2-3, with 15 bases that match TRBD2. This CDR3 region has 18 residues. CDR1 MNHEY and CDR2 SMNVEV come from the germline V gene (reference sequence). With 6 bases clipped from V and 0 bases from J, the junction kept 7 bases outside the gene matches. The CDR3 loop is CASSRKGLAGGSTDTQYF. CDR3 nucleotide sequence: TGTGCCAGCAGCCGAAAGGGACTAGCGGGGGGTAGCACAGATACGCAGTATTTT.

The rearrangement links TRBV7-9 to TRBJ2-7; tentatively, D is TRBD2 (7 bases). V lost 5 bases to trimming and J lost 2 bases, with 16 bases between them. From germline, CDR1 is SEHNR and CDR2 FQNEAQ (reference sequence). This CDR3 is built from 15 residues. As DNA, the CDR3 is TGTGCCAGCAGCCTATTCGGGGGGCCCACCTACGAGCAGTACTTC. Amino acid sequence: CASSLFGGPTYEQYF.

In its sample, this clone was seen once. The V and J genes are TRBV7-2 and TRBJ1-2; no clear D gene. With 4 bases removed from V and 0 bases from J, the gap between germline ends came to 12 bases. Germline V gene sequence: CDR1 SGHTA, CDR2 FQGNSA. CDR3 length: 15 residues. CDR3 region: CASSSPVGANYGYTF. Here the CDR3 DNA reads TGTGCCAGCAGCTCCCCTGTGGGCGCTAACTATGGCTACACCTTC.

The chain combines TRBV6-1 with TRBJ1-6, with TRBD1 identical over 8 bases. Trimming took 2 bases from V and 10 from J; bases not matched to a gene: 13. CDR1 is MNHNS and CDR2 is SASEGT in the germline V gene. The CDR3 extends over 17 amino acids. The chain's CDR3 is CASSEFLAGGFKSPLHF. In DNA, the CDR3 is TGTGCCAGCAGTGAATTTTTGGCAGGGGGCTTTAAGTCACCCCTCCACTTT.

The J gene is TRBJ2-7, the V gene TRBV5-1; TRBD1 aligns across 8 bases. Unmatched junction bases numbered 9, after V lost 7 bases and J lost 3 bases. CDR3 length equals 14 residues. Germline lookup yields CDR1 SGHRS and CDR2 YFSETQ. The CDR3 nucleotides read TGCGCCAGCGGACAAGGACAGGGACTCTACGAGCAGTACTTC. Translated, it gives CASGQGQGLYEQYF.

In its sample, this clone was seen a few times. V and J are TRBV28 and TRBJ1-2; D gene ambiguous. The CDR3 is made up of 14 amino acids. Germline CDR1 reads MDHEN; CDR2 reads SYDVKM. V lost 3 bases to trimming and J lost 8 bases, with 16 bases between them. In DNA, the CDR3 is TGTGCCAGCAGTTTCGGGAAGTTGTTGACGGGCTACACCTTC. It yields the protein CASSFGKLLTGYTF.

A few counts support this clone. The rearrangement uses TRBV19 and TRBJ1-2; D remains unclear. Germline CDR1 and CDR2: LNHDA and SQIVND (reference sequence). CDR3 length equals 15 residues. Trimming took off 3 bases at V and 1 base at J, with 12 bases between the two ends. The chain's CDR3 is CASSIMAGINYGYTF. As DNA, the CDR3 is TGTGCCAGTAGTATTATGGCAGGAATTAACTATGGCTACACCTTC. Combining the CDR3 with reference TRBV19 and TRBJ1-2 gives the whole variable domain DGGITQSPKYLFRKEGQNVTLSCEQNLNHDAMYWYRQDPGQGLRLIYYSQIVNDFQKGDIAEGYSVSREKKESFPLTVTSAQKNPTAFYLCASSIMAGINYGYTFGSGTRLTVV.

The chain combines TRBV10-2 with TRBJ2-3, with 9 nucleotides matching TRBD1. With V trimmed by 3 bases and J by 2 bases, 12 bases remained unmatched. Germline CDR1 is WSHSY and CDR2 is SAAADI. This CDR3 has 18 residues. CDR3 DNA sequence: TGCGCCAGCAGTGAATCGGGGACAGGGCTTCTTTCCACAGATACGCAGTATTTT. It encodes CASSESGTGLLSTDTQYF.

The chain links TRBV25-1 to TRBJ1-4, with a possible D match to TRBD1 (6 bases). Germline CDR1 MGHDK, CDR2 SYGVNS. The V end lost 5 bases, the J end lost 7 bases, and 17 bases lay between the germline ends. This CDR3 has 15 residues. The CDR3: CASSHLGGTSEKLFF. CDR3 coding DNA: TGTGCCAGCAGTCACCTCGGGGGGACATCTGAAAAACTGTTTTTT.

At least ten counts were recorded for this clone. The rearrangement links TRBV6-1 to TRBJ2-3, with D possibly TRBD2 on 6 matching bases. The CDR3 is 15 amino acids. V lost 0 bases and J lost 2, with 9 bases in between. The germline V gene encodes CDR1 MNHNS and CDR2 SASEGT. The CDR3 sequence: CASSEAGGPTDTQYF. For the CDR3, the DNA is TGTGCCAGCAGTGAAGCGGGGGGACCCACAGATACGCAGTATTTT.

The chain links TRBV4-2 to TRBJ2-1; D is possibly TRBD2 (6 bases). Between the trimmed V and J ends, which lost 5 bases and 3 bases, there was a span of 14 bases. The CDR3 consists of 15 residues. Looked up from germline, CDR1 is LGHNA and CDR2 is YNFKEQ. CDR3 loop: CASSGGLGGYNEQFF. The CDR3 coding sequence is TGTGCCAGCAGCGGGGGACTGGGGGGCTACAATGAGCAGTTCTTC.

V usage is TRBV23-1 and J usage is TRBJ1-2; 9 positions match TRBD1. TRBV23-1 is treated as an ORF (open reading frame) with a function not yet certain. The CDR3 covers 18 residues. Trimming took 3 bases from V and 2 from J; bases not matched to a gene: 13. CDR3 bases: TGCGCCAGCAGTCACCTTTTCACAGGGGGCGCGTCAAACTATGGCTACACCTTC. Its translation is CASSHLFTGGASNYGYTF.

The chain joins TRBV6-2 or TRBV6-3 to TRBJ1-2, with TRBD1 matching over 9 bases. CDR1 and CDR2 from the germline V gene are MNHEY and SVGEGT. This CDR3 contains 14 residues. Trimming cost V 5 bases and J 3 bases; bases outside gene matches: 4. This chain's CDR3 is CASSPRTGDYGYTF. The CDR3 nucleotides read TGTGCCAGCAGTCCCCGGACAGGGGACTATGGCTACACCTTC.

This rearrangement joins TRBV5-5 to TRBJ1-4; possibly TRBD1 for D (6 bases). The CDR3 has 16 residues. Germline V gene lookup returns CDR1 SGHKS and CDR2 YYEKEE (reference sequence). The V gene lost 0 bases and the J gene lost 4 bases, with 13 bases spanning the gap. CDR3 region: CASSLVWAGVNEKLFF. The CDR3, as DNA: TGTGCCAGCAGCTTGGTCTGGGCAGGGGTTAATGAAAAACTGTTTTTT.

The genes are TRBV2 and TRBJ2-1, with TRBD2 matching 8 bases. The J segment lost 8 bases and the V segment lost 8 bases, leaving 14 bases of the junction unmatched. CDR1 and CDR2 from the germline V gene are SNHLY and FYNNEI. The CDR3 spans 15 residues. CDR3 amino acids: CASGLSGAGVDEQFF. The CDR3 DNA sequence: TGTGCCAGCGGCCTTAGCGGGGCAGGGGTCGATGAGCAGTTCTTC.

The genes are TRBV10-2 and TRBJ2-1; D is perhaps TRBD1 (6 bases). The V end lost 5 bases, the J end lost 4 bases, and 9 bases lay between the germline ends. Germline CDR1 is WSHSY and CDR2 is SAAADI. There are 13 residues in the CDR3. CDR3 sequence reads: CASSKGQYNEQFF. The CDR3 bases are TGCGCCAGCAGTAAAGGACAGTACAATGAGCAGTTCTTC.

The genes are TRBV29-1 and TRBJ1-2; D gene ambiguous. The CDR3 extends over 12 amino acids. Germline CDR1 and CDR2: SQVTM and ANQGSEA. V lost 4 bases and J lost 2, with 8 bases in between. The CDR3 DNA sequence: TGCAGCGTTGTGCGGGGAAACTATGGCTACACCTTC. This sequence encodes CSVVRGNYGYTF. Full variable domain (remainder filled in from reference TRBV29-1 and TRBJ1-2): SAVISQKPSRDICQRGTSLTIQCQVDSQVTMMFWYRQQPGQSLTLIATANQGSEATYESGFVIDKFPISRPNLTFSTLTVSNMSPEDSSIYLCSVVRGNYGYTFGSGTRLTVV.

The CDR3 nucleotides are TGTGCCACCAGCAGAGATTTCGGGGGGGGCTCCTACGAGCAGTACTTC. Translated, it gives CATSRDFGGGSYEQYF. J is TRBJ2-7 and V is TRBV15, with 8 bases matching TRBD2. Looked up from germline, CDR1 is LNHNV and CDR2 is YYDKDF (reference sequence). Trimming took 0 bases from V and 0 from J; bases not matched to a gene: 4. CDR3 length: 16 amino acids.

V usage is TRBV9 and J usage is TRBJ2-3, with 11 bases that match TRBD2. This CDR3 region has 16 residues. Per germline, CDR1 SGDLS and CDR2 YYNGEE. The V segment lost 0 bases and the J segment 5 bases; nucleotides outside the gene matches: 5. The CDR3 region has the DNA TGTGCCAGCAGCGTAGGGAGTAGCGGGGGGGGAGATACGCAGTATTTT. Translated, it gives CASSVGSSGGGDTQYF.

The rearrangement uses TRBV19 and TRBJ2-3; 9 nucleotides line up with TRBD2. The CDR3 runs 15 residues. Germline V CDR1 and CDR2: LNHDA, SQIVND (reference sequence). V shed 8 bases, J shed 1 base, and the junction held 7 bases outside the gene matches. CDR3 sequence reads: CASDERGAGTDTQYF. DNA for the CDR3: TGTGCCAGTGATGAGCGGGGGGCCGGCACAGATACGCAGTATTTT.